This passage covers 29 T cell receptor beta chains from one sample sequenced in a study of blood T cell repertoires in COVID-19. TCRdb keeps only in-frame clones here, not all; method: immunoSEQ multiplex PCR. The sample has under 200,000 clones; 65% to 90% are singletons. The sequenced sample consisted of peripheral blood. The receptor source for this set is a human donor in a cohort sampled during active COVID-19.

In DNA form, the CDR3 reads TGTGCCAGCAGTTACCAGGCCCCGGGACAGGCGACCTATGGCTACACCTTC. Protein product: CASSYQAPGQATYGYTF. The chain couples TRBV27 to TRBJ1-2, with TRBD1 matching over 8 bases. CDR3 length: 17 amino acids. Unmatched junction bases numbered 14, after V lost 4 bases and J lost 4 bases. CDR1 is MNHEY, CDR2 SMNVEV, per germline (reference sequence).

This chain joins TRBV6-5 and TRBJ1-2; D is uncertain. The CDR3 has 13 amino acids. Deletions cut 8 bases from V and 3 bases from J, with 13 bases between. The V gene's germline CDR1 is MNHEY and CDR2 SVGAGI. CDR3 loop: CASGRESHYGYTF. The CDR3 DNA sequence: TGTGCCAGCGGACGGGAAAGCCACTATGGCTACACCTTC.

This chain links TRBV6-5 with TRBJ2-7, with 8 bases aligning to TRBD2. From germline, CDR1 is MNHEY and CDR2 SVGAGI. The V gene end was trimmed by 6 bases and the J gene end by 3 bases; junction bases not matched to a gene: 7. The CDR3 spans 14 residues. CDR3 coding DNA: TGTGCCAGCAGGGACGGACTAGCCAACTACGAGCAGTACTTC. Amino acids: CASRDGLANYEQYF.

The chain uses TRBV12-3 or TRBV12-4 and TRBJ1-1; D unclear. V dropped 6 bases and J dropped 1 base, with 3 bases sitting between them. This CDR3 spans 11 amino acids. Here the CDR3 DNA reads TGTGCCAGCAGCAGGAACACTGAAGCTTTCTTT. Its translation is CASSRNTEAFF.

CDR3 sequence reads: CASSPPGVQPQHF. CDR3 bases: TGTGCCAGCAGCCCACCAGGGGTCCAGCCCCAGCATTTT. The rearrangement uses TRBV7-2 and TRBJ1-5, with a tentative D call TRBD1 (6 bases). Between the trimmed V and J ends, which lost 5 bases and 7 bases, there was a span of 12 bases. Germline V lookup: CDR1 SGHTA, CDR2 FQGNSA. The CDR3 sequence is 13 residues long. The full variable domain, with the rest looked up from reference TRBV7-2 and TRBJ1-5, is GAGVSQSPSNKVTEKGKDVELRCDPISGHTALYWYRQSLGQGLEFLIYFQGNSAPDKSGLPSDRFSAERTGGSVSTLTIQRTQQEDSAVYLCASSPPGVQPQHFGDGTRLSIL.

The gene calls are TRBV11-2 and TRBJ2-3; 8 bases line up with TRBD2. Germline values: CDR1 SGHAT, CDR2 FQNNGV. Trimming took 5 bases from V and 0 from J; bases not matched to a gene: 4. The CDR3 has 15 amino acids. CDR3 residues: CASSGLAYSTDTQYF. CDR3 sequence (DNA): TGTGCCAGCAGCGGACTAGCCTATAGCACAGATACGCAGTATTTT.

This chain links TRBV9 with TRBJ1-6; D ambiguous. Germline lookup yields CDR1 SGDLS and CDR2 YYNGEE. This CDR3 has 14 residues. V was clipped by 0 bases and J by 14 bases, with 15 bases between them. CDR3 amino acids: CASSVDDTDLSLHF. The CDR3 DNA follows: TGTGCCAGCAGCGTAGACGACACCGATTTATCCCTCCACTTT.

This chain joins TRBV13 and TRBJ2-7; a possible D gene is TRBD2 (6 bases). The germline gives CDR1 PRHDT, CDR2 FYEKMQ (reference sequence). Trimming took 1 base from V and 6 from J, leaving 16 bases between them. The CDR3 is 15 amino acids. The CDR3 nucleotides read TGTGCCAGCAGCTTAGTGGGGGGAGACAGCTCCGAGCAGTACTTC. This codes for CASSLVGGDSSEQYF.

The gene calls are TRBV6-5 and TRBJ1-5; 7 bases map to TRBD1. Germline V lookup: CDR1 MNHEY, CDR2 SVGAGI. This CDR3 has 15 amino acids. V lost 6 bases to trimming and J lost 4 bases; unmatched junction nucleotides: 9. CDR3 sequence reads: CASSRGTENNQPQHF. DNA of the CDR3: TGTGCCAGCAGCCGAGGGACAGAAAATAATCAGCCCCAGCATTTT.

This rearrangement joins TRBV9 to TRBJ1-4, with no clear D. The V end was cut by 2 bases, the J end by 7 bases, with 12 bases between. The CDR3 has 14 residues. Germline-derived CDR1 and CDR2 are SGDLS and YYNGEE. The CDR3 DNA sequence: TGTGCCAGCAGCGTGGCATACAGCCCTGAAAAACTGTTTTTT. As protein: CASSVAYSPEKLFF.

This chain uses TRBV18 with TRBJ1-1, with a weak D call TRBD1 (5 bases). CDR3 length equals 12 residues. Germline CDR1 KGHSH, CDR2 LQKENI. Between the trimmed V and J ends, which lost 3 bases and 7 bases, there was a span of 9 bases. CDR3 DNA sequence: TGTGCCAGCTCACCTGAGGGACTTGAAGCTTTCTTT. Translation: CASSPEGLEAFF.

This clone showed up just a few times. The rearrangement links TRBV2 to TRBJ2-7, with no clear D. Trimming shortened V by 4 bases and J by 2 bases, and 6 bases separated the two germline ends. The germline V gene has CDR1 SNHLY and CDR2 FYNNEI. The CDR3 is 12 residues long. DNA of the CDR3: TGTGCCAGCAGTGGTCAGGCCTACGAGCAGTACTTC. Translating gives CASSGQAYEQYF.

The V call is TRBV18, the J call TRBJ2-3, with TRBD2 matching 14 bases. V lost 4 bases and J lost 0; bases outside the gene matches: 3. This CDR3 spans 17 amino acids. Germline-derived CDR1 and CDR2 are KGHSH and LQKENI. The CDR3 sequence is CASSLGTSGSSTDTQYF. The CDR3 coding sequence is TGTGCCAGCTCACTCGGGACTAGCGGGAGTAGCACAGATACGCAGTATTTT.

CDR3 sequence reads: CASSPTYTDTQYF. DNA for the CDR3: TGTGCCAGCAGCCCCACTTACACAGATACGCAGTATTTT. The V gene is TRBV7-3, the J gene TRBJ2-3; D gene unclear. The CDR3 is made up of 13 amino acids. Germline assignment: CDR1 SGHTA and CDR2 FQGTGA. Trimming left V 5 bases short and J 2 bases short, with 8 bases between.

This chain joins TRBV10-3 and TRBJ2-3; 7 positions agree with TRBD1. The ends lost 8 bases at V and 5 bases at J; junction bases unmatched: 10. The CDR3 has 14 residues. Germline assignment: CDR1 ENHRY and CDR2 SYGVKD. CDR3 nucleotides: TGTGCCATCGGGGACAGCACCTTTAGAGATACGCAGTATTTT. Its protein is CAIGDSTFRDTQYF.

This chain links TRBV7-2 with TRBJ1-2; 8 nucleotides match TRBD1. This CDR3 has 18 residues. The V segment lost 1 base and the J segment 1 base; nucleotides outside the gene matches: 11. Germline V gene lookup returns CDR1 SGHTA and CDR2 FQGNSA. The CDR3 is CASSLGGPGGRYNYGYTF. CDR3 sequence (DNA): TGTGCCAGCAGCTTAGGGGGGCCAGGGGGCCGATATAACTATGGCTACACCTTC.

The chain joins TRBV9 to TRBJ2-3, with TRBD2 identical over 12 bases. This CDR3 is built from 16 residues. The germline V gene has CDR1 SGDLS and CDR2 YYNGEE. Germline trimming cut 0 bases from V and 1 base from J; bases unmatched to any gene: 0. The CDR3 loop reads CASSVASGGGTDTQYF. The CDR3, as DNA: TGTGCCAGCAGCGTAGCTAGCGGGGGGGGCACAGATACGCAGTATTTT.

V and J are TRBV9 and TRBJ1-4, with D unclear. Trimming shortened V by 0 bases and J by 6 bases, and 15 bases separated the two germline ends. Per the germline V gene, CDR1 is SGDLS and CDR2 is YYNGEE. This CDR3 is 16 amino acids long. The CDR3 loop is CASSVAGGERDEKLFF. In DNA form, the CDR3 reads TGTGCCAGCAGCGTAGCTGGCGGGGAGAGGGATGAAAAACTGTTTTTT.

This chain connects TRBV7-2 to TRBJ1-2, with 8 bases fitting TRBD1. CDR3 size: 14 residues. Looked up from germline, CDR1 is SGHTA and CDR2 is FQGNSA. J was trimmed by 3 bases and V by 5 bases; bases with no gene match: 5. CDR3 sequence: CASSNGQGYYGYTF. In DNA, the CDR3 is TGTGCCAGCAGCAACGGACAGGGATACTATGGCTACACCTTC. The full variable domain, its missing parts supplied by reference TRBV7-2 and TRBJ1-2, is GAGVSQSPSNKVTEKGKDVELRCDPISGHTALYWYRQSLGQGLEFLIYFQGNSAPDKSGLPSDRFSAERTGGSVSTLTIQRTQQEDSAVYLCASSNGQGYYGYTFGSGTRLTVV.

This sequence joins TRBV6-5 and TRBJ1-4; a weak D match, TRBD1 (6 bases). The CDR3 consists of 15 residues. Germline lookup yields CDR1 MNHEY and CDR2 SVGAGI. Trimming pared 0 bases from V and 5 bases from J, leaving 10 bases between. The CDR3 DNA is TGTGCCAGCAGTTACTCTCCAGGGGACAATGAAAAACTGTTTTTT. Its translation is CASSYSPGDNEKLFF.

This CDR3 is CASSFHLLAGAYEQYF. Written as DNA, the CDR3 is TGTGCCAGCAGCTTCCACCTACTAGCGGGGGCCTACGAGCAGTACTTC. The gene calls are TRBV12-1 and TRBJ2-7; TRBD2 was called by the table and not checked on the DNA. TRBV12-1 is recorded as a pseudogene. This CDR3 has 16 amino acids.

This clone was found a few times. The CDR3 bases are TGCGCCAGCAGCCAAACTAGCACCGGGGAGCTGTTTTTT. Translated, it gives CASSQTSTGELFF. The rearrangement links TRBV4-1 to TRBJ2-2, with D possibly matching TRBD2 (5 bases). This CDR3 is built from 13 residues. With 2 bases removed from V and 4 bases from J, the gap between germline ends came to 5 bases. Germline CDR1 MGHRA, CDR2 YSYEKL.

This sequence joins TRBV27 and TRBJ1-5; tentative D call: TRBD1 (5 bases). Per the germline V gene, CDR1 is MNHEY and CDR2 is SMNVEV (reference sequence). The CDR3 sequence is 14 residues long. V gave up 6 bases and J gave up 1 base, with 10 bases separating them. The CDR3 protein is CASRGPGSNQPQHF. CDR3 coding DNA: TGTGCCAGCAGGGGCCCAGGGAGCAATCAGCCCCAGCATTTT.

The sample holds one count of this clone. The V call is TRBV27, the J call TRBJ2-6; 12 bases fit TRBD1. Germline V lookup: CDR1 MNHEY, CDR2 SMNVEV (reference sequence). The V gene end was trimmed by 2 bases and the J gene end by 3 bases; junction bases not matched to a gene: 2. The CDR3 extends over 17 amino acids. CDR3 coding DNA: TGTGCCAGCAGTTTACGGGACAGGGGGCTTGGGGCCAACGTCCTGACTTTC. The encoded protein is CASSLRDRGLGANVLTF.

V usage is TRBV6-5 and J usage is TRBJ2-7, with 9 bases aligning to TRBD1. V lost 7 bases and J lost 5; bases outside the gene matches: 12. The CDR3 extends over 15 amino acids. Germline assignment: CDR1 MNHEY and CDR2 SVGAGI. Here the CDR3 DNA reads TGTGCCAGCACCGACGGGGGACAGGGTATGCACGAGCAGTACTTC. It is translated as CASTDGGQGMHEQYF.

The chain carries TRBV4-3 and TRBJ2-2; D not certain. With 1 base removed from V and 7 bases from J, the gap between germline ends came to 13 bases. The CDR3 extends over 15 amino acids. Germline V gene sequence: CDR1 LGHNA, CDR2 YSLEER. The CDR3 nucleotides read TGCGCCAGCAGCCAAGTCAACCAAAGGAGCGGGGAGCTGTTTTTT. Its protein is CASSQVNQRSGELFF.

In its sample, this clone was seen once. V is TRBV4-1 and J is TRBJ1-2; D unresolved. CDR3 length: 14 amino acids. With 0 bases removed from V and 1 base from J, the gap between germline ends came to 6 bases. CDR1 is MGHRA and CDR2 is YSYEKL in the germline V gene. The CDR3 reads CASSQDVLNYGYTF. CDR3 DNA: TGCGCCAGCAGCCAAGATGTACTTAACTATGGCTACACCTTC.

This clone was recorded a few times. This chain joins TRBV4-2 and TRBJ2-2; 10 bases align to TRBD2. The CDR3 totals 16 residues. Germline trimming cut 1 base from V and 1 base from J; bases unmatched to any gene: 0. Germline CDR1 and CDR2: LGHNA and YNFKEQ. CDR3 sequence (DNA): TGTGCCAGCAGCCAAGGACTAGCGGGGAACACCGGGGAGCTGTTTTTT. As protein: CASSQGLAGNTGELFF.

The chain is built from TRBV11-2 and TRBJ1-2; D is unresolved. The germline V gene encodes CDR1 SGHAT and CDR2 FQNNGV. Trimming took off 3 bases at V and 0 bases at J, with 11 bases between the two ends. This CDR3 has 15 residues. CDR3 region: CASSLERSSNYGYTF. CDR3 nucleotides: TGTGCCAGCAGCTTGGAACGGAGCTCTAACTATGGCTACACCTTC.